This T cell receptor beta chain was documented in a study of T cells after yellow fever vaccination. TCRdb recomputed calls from the 5' RACE reads with MiXCR, one row per CDR3 protein. This table has around 250,000 distinct CDR3 sequences, less than 9% appearing once. V lost 0 bases and J 7 bases, leaving 12 bases between the germline ends. The CDR3 runs to 13 residues. Germline V lookup: CDR1 DFQATT, CDR2 SNEGSKA (reference sequence). This sequence originates from a young man who received the YFV17D yellow fever vaccine. The chain joins TRBV20-1 to TRBJ2-5; tentative D call: TRBD1 (5 bases). This material consisted of CD4+ T cells sorted from PBMCs, taken 15 days after the yellow fever booster vaccination. The chain's CDR3 is CSARDTGEGTQYF. DNA for the CDR3: TGCAGTGCTAGAGATACAGGAGAAGGGACCCAGTACTTC.